This T cell receptor (beta chain) was identified in a study of cytomegalovirus exposure and HLA in healthy donors. PCR employed 60 Vbeta and 13 Jbeta primers. Libraries were prepared by immunoSEQ multiplex PCR; TCRdb keeps only in-frame clonotypes and omits some of them. The repertoire holds approximately 190,000 clones, about 81% seen once, with approximately 0.8% in the top ten. This clone was detected only a few times. Germline V CDR1 and CDR2: KGHSH, LQKENI. Trimming cost V 5 bases and J 3 bases; bases outside gene matches: 10. The CDR3 sequence is 15 residues long. Sequenced: PBMCs. The rearrangement uses TRBV18 and TRBJ2-7; 7 bases align to TRBD1. This TCR came from a woman aged 18-29 years in good health and CMV-seronegative. In DNA, the CDR3 is TGTGCCAGCTCATCGGGACAGTTCGTGAACTACGAGCAGTACTTC. It is translated as CASSSGQFVNYEQYF.